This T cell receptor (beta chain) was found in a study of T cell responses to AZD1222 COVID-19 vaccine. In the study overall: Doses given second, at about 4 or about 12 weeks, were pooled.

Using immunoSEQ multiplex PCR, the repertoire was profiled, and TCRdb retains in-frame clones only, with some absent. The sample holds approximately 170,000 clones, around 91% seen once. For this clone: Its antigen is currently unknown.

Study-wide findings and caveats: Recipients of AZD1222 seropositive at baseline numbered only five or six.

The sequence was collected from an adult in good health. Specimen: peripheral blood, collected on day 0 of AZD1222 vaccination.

This chain's CDR3 is CASSENSNEKLFF. The CDR3 DNA is TGTGCCAGCAGTGAGAACAGTAATGAAAAACTGTTTTTT. The chain joins TRBV25-1 to TRBJ1-4; D gene unclear. This CDR3 contains 13 residues. V was trimmed by 3 bases and J by 4 bases, leaving 6 bases between them. Per the germline V gene, CDR1 is MGHDK and CDR2 is SYGVNS.